A single T cell receptor beta chain is shown here with its context. The data belong to a study of T-cell memory formation after mild COVID-19. Germline values: CDR1 MNHNY, CDR2 SVGAGI (reference sequence). This CDR3 comprises 12 residues. V lost 8 bases and J 2 bases, leaving 7 bases between the germline ends. Each CDR3 protein gets one entry after TCRdb re-called the 5' RACE reads with MiXCR. The sample has hundreds of thousands of distinct CDR3 sequences, 16% seen once; the top ten hold 22%. Sample: PBMCs or a T cell subset sorted from them (not recorded which). The gene calls are TRBV6-6 and TRBJ2-4; D gene uncertain. This receptor was taken from a man aged 18 to 30 who had mild COVID-19 (a few samples of this study predate the infection). Cell type and time point are not known. The CDR3 DNA sequence: TGTGCCAGCCAAGACACCAAAAACATTCAGTACTTC. Its protein product is CASQDTKNIQYF.